This is a list of T cell receptor beta chains from one sample in a study of regulatory T cells. Clones were read by immunoSEQ multiplex PCR, and TCRdb kept only the in-frame ones, dropping some. This sample has 30,000 to 40,000 clones, with 93% found just once. The sequenced sample was conventional CD4+ T cells sorted from blood. The source of these receptors is a child younger than 10 with CD3G deficiency. The CDR3 runs from the conserved cysteine through the conserved F or W. The D gene is left open where the match is weak. Where a row states a size, it is once, few, many or the class of an expanded clone; other rows omit it.

v_gene	d_gene	j_gene	abundance	CDR3nt	CDR3aa
TRBV28	.	TRBJ1-2	.	TGTGCCAGCAGTTTTCCAGGGGTCCATGGCTACACCTTC	CASSFPGVHGYTF
TRBV18	TRBD1	TRBJ2-3	.	TGTGCCAGCTCACCCGGACAGGGCGATACGCAGTATTTT	CASSPGQGDTQYF
TRBV23-1	.	TRBJ1-5	.	TGCGCCAGCAGTCAGACTGACTACAGGGATGATCAGCCCCAGCATTTT	CASSQTDYRDDQPQHF
TRBV23-1	.	TRBJ2-5	.	TGCGCCAGCAGTCAGGGTCAGCCCCGTCAGTACTTC	CASSQGQPRQYF
TRBV6-6	.	TRBJ2-5	.	TGTGCCAGCAGTTACCCGAAGGGTAGGACCCAGTACTTC	CASSYPKGRTQYF
TRBV6-1	.	TRBJ1-2	.	TGTGCCAGCAGTCACGAAGGAGGCTATGGCTACACCTTC	CASSHEGGYGYTF
TRBV14	.	TRBJ1-1	.	TGTGCCAGCAGCCAAGATACTACAGCTTCCTTCATGAACACTGAAGCTTTCTTT	CASSQDTTASFMNTEAFF
TRBV28	.	TRBJ1-5	.	TGTGCCAGCAGTCGCTTAAATCAGCCCCAGCATTTT	CASSRLNQPQHF
TRBV28	.	TRBJ2-7	.	TGTGCCAGCAGTTCTACCTACGAGCAGTACTTC	CASSSTYEQYF
TRBV23-1	.	TRBJ2-1	.	TGCGCCAGCAGTCAACCTGCCCTTTTAGGAGGGAGCCGTTACAATGAGCAGTTCTTC	CASSQPALLGGSRYNEQFF
TRBV6-1	.	TRBJ1-4	once	TGTGCCAGCAGTGATCTGGGATTGTACGAAAAACTGTTTTTT	CASSDLGLYEKLFF
TRBV7-8	.	TRBJ2-1	once	TGTGCCAGCAGCTTAGGCCGGGGCGTGTCCTACAATGAGCAGTTCTTC	CASSLGRGVSYNEQFF
TRBV6-6	TRBD2	TRBJ2-3	.	TGTGCCAGCAGCCGCGGGCTAGCGGGTTTCGGAGCTACGCAGTATTTT	CASSRGLAGFGATQYF
TRBV28	TRBD2	TRBJ2-3	.	TGTGCGACCAGACTCGGGCGGGGGGATACGCAGTATTTT	CATRLGRGDTQYF
TRBV5-1	.	TRBJ2-5	.	TGCGCCAGCAGCACAGGACTGCGGGAGACCCAGTACTTC	CASSTGLRETQYF
TRBV28	.	TRBJ2-2	once	TGTGCCAGCACCCTTAGGTGGGACACCGGGGAGCTGTTTTTT	CASTLRWDTGELFF
TRBV11-2	TRBD2	TRBJ2-3	.	TGTGCCAGCAGCTTAGTGGGAGGGCCGGTAGATACGCAGTATTTT	CASSLVGGPVDTQYF
TRBV5-1	.	TRBJ2-7	.	TGCGCCAGCAGCTTGGGATGGGGGGCGCACGAGCAGTACTTC	CASSLGWGAHEQYF
TRBV19	.	TRBJ2-7	.	TGTGCCAGTAGTATAAGCCGGGCCGGAGAGCAGTACTTC	CASSISRAGEQYF
TRBV4-1	TRBD2	TRBJ2-3	.	TGCGCCAGCAGCCAAAGATTCATTCTAGCGGGGGGCACAGATACGCAGTATTTT	CASSQRFILAGGTDTQYF
TRBV5-1	.	TRBJ2-5	.	TGCGCCAGCAGCTTGGAAGGCTGGGCCGGAGAGACCCAGTACTTC	CASSLEGWAGETQYF
TRBV5-1	TRBD1	TRBJ1-1	.	TGCGCCAGCAGCCCCTCAGGGGGTGGGGCTGAAGCTTTCTTT	CASSPSGGGAEAFF
TRBV7-9	TRBD1	TRBJ2-1	.	TGTGCCAGCAGCTCCATAAGCAGGGGGAATGAGCAGTTCTTC	CASSSISRGNEQFF
TRBV6-1	.	TRBJ2-7	once	TGTGCCAGCAGTGACCCGGGCTCCTACGAGCAGTACTTC	CASSDPGSYEQYF
TRBV5-1	.	TRBJ2-7	.	TGCGCCAGCAGTCCGAAAGAGGGGGCCTACGAGCAGTACTTC	CASSPKEGAYEQYF
TRBV5-1	.	TRBJ2-2	.	TGCGCCAGCAGTCCCCAGGGTTATCCCGGGGAGCTGTTTTTT	CASSPQGYPGELFF